This TCR beta chain comes out of a study of regulatory T cells in long-lasting Graves disease. Turning to the study itself: Newly diagnosed Graves' patients had taken antithyroid drugs under 3 months. Study-level findings and limits: Small sample size may have lowered accuracy. It was peripheral blood alone, not thyroid tissue, that was studied.

From germline, CDR1 is DFQATT and CDR2 SNEGSKA (reference sequence). The length of the CDR3 is 13 residues. Between the trimmed V and J ends, which lost 1 base and 1 base, there was a span of 7 bases. Time point reported: newly diagnosed GD, antithyroid drugs for less than 3 months. The authors made the TCR library using RNA they extracted from PBMCs. Libraries of TCR beta came from iRepertoire HTBI primers plus Arm-PCR of CDR3 regions. TCRdb re-called the multiplex PCR reads through MiXCR, storing one row per CDR3 protein. The sample carries about 520,000 distinct CDR3 sequences, about 11% recorded once. Ten or more counts support this clonotype. The antigen is unknown. Another study also made use of these data, one on T cells in Graves' hyperthyroidism and ophthalmopathy. That paper adds: Initially, a first-round RT-PCR of the TCR CDR3 employed the HTBI primer set.

The specimen was peripheral blood mononuclear cells (PBMCs), collected at new diagnosis, from a patient treated with antithyroid drugs. V and J are TRBV20-1 and TRBJ2-5, with D uncertain. The sequence was collected from a woman between 25 and 40 years old with Graves disease. CDR3 sequence (DNA): TGCAGTGCTAGAGTGCCAGGCCAAGAGACCCAGTACTTC. It codes for CSARVPGQETQYF.